Presented here are 16 T cell receptor beta chains from one specimen sequenced in a study of T-cell reconstitution after alpha-beta-depleted transplantation in children. Unique molecular identifiers were built into the TCRbeta library. TCRdb re-derived calls from the PCR reads in MiXCR, one entry per CDR3 protein. This repertoire shows around 340,000 distinct CDR3 sequences, about an eighth found once; its top ten account for roughly 4.5%. This material consisted of PBMCs, taken from the stem cell graft. The receptors were gathered from a human donor who donated a stem cell graft to a child with Fanconi anemia.

This clonotype came up many times. This chain joins TRBV7-9 and TRBJ1-2; 7 bases fit TRBD1. Trimming took 0 bases from V and 4 from J; bases not matched to a gene: 2. Germline values: CDR1 SEHNR, CDR2 FQNEAQ (reference sequence). The CDR3 sequence is 14 residues long. The CDR3 nucleotides read TGTGCCAGCAGCTTAGCGACAGGGTCCTATGGCTACACCTTC. This translates into CASSLATGSYGYTF. The full variable domain, its missing parts supplied by reference TRBV7-9 and TRBJ1-2, is DTGVSQNPRHKITKRGQNVTFRCDPISEHNRLYWYRQTLGQGPEFLTYFQNEAQLEKSRLLSDRFSAERPKGSFSTLEIQRTEQGDSAMYLCASSLATGSYGYTFGSGTRLTVV.

This clonotype was seen repeatedly, ten times or more. The chain carries TRBV5-1 and TRBJ1-1; D not certain. Germline V gives CDR1 SGHRS, CDR2 YFSETQ. CDR3 length: 14 residues. V dropped 0 bases and J dropped 6 bases, with 12 bases sitting between them. The DNA of the CDR3 is TGCGCCAGCAGCTTGGTCGGGAGTGGCGCTGAAGCTTTCTTT. This translates into CASSLVGSGAEAFF.

This clonotype has at least ten counts. The rearrangement joins TRBV12-3 or TRBV12-4 to TRBJ1-1, with D possibly being TRBD1 (5 bases). V was trimmed by 5 bases and J by 6 bases, leaving 19 bases between them. The CDR3 has 15 amino acids. CDR3 amino acids: CASSEWGVSKAEAFF. CDR3 DNA sequence: TGTGCCAGCAGTGAATGGGGGGTAAGTAAGGCTGAAGCTTTCTTT.

For the CDR3, the DNA is TGTGCCAGCAGCTTATTGGGACCGGAGGAGACCCAGTACTTC. Translating gives CASSLLGPEETQYF. The chain joins TRBV7-2 to TRBJ2-5; D assignment may be TRBD1 or TRBD2 (5 bases each). Germline loops: CDR1 SGHTA, CDR2 FQGNSA. The CDR3 is made up of 14 amino acids. The V gene lost 2 bases and the J gene lost 5 bases, with 12 bases spanning the gap. Filled out from reference TRBV7-2 and TRBJ2-5, the complete variable domain reads GAGVSQSPSNKVTEKGKDVELRCDPISGHTALYWYRQSLGQGLEFLIYFQGNSAPDKSGLPSDRFSAERTGGSVSTLTIQRTQQEDSAVYLCASSLLGPEETQYFGPGTRLLVL.

This clonotype has just a few counts. The V gene is TRBV4-3, the J gene TRBJ2-4; TRBD1 agrees at 8 bases. The CDR3 sequence is 14 residues long. Germline V CDR1 and CDR2: LGHNA, YSLEER. Losses at the gene ends were 1 base for V and 5 bases for J; bases not matched to a gene: 1. This CDR3 is CASSQAGGENIQYF. CDR3 DNA sequence: TGCGCCAGCAGCCAAGCAGGGGGCGAAAACATTCAGTACTTC.

This clonotype has a handful of counts. The rearrangement links TRBV28 to TRBJ1-3, with D possibly TRBD1 on 6 matching bases. The V gene lost 8 bases and the J gene lost 0 bases, with 11 bases spanning the gap. CDR3 length equals 14 residues. Germline V lookup: CDR1 MDHEN, CDR2 SYDVKM. This CDR3 is CASRVGGSGNTIYF. In nucleotides, the CDR3 is TGTGCCAGCCGGGTAGGGGGCTCTGGAAACACCATATATTTT.

The chain has TRBV11-2 and TRBJ2-7, with D possibly matching TRBD2 (6 bases). Germline CDR1 is SGHAT and CDR2 is FQNNGV. The V end lost 6 bases, the J end lost 2 bases, and 11 bases lay between the germline ends. This CDR3 has 13 amino acids. The CDR3 region has the DNA TGTGCCAGCAGTGGGGACTTCACCTACGAGCAGTACGTC. Its translation: CASSGDFTYEQYV.

This sequence joins TRBV7-9 and TRBJ1-4; TRBD1 matches 8 bases. The junction had 1 base not matched to a gene; V was cut back by 1 base and J by 9 bases. Per germline, CDR1 SEHNR and CDR2 FQNEAQ (reference sequence). The length of the CDR3 is 13 residues. CDR3 sequence reads: CASSLGTGQKLFF. CDR3 DNA: TGTGCCAGCAGCTTAGGGACAGGGCAAAAACTGTTTTTT.

This clonotype was picked up many times. This CDR3 is CASSFTLNTEAFF. The CDR3 DNA reads TGTGCCAGCAGCTTTACCTTGAACACTGAAGCTTTCTTT. The genes are TRBV12-3 or TRBV12-4 and TRBJ1-1; no clear D gene. Deletions cut 6 bases from V and 0 bases from J, with 8 bases between. CDR3 size: 13 residues.

The chain joins TRBV5-4 to TRBJ1-1; 9 bases line up with TRBD1. Germline V gene lookup returns CDR1 SGHNT and CDR2 YYREEE (reference sequence). V shed 4 bases and J 5 bases; nucleotides not matched to a gene: 6. This CDR3 spans 14 amino acids. CDR3 region: CASSPGGTGTEAFF. For the CDR3, the DNA is TGTGCCAGCAGCCCCGGCGGGACAGGGACTGAAGCTTTCTTT.

This clonotype came up many times. The chain carries TRBV4-3 and TRBJ1-4; 9 bases map to TRBD1. Germline values: CDR1 LGHNA, CDR2 YSLEER. V lost 3 bases to trimming and J lost 0 bases; unmatched junction nucleotides: 5. There are 17 residues in the CDR3. The CDR3 coding sequence is TGCGCCAGCAGCCAGACAGGGGGTATTGCAACTAATGAAAAACTGTTTTTT. Translated: CASSQTGGIATNEKLFF.

This clonotype was observed a handful of times. The chain combines TRBV29-1 with TRBJ1-3; no clear D. V lost 4 bases and J lost 1, with 8 bases in between. The CDR3 runs 13 residues. Germline lookup yields CDR1 SQVTM and CDR2 ANQGSEA. For the CDR3, the DNA is TGCAGCGTTGGACACGGTTCTGGAAACACCATATATTTT. Protein: CSVGHGSGNTIYF.

This clonotype was recorded many times. The chain combines TRBV29-1 with TRBJ2-3, with 9 bases fitting TRBD1. Unmatched junction bases numbered 8, after V lost 3 bases and J lost 4 bases. The CDR3 covers 15 residues. Germline loops: CDR1 SQVTM, CDR2 ANQGSEA. The CDR3 here is CSVETRNRGPDTQYF. CDR3 bases: TGCAGCGTTGAGACACGAAACAGGGGGCCAGATACGCAGTATTTT.

The chain uses TRBV7-2 and TRBJ1-3; 7 bases line up with TRBD1. Germline trimming cut 3 bases from V and 3 bases from J; bases unmatched to any gene: 8. CDR1 is SGHTA, CDR2 FQGNSA, per germline. CDR3 length: 16 residues. The CDR3 here is CASSFGGRGLGNTIYF. The CDR3 nucleotides are TGTGCCAGCAGCTTCGGGGGGAGGGGGCTTGGAAACACCATATATTTT.

The V and J genes are TRBV5-1 and TRBJ1-2; 10 bases fit TRBD1. Germline V CDR1 and CDR2: SGHRS, YFSETQ. CDR3 length: 14 residues. The V and J ends lost 1 base and 8 bases, in that order; junction bases with no gene match: 5. This chain's CDR3 is CASSLMGQGYGYTF. The DNA of the CDR3 is TGCGCCAGCAGCTTGATGGGACAGGGGTACGGCTACACCTTC. Full variable domain (remainder filled in from reference TRBV5-1 and TRBJ1-2): KAGVTQTPRYLIKTRGQQVTLSCSPISGHRSVSWYQQTPGQGLQFLFEYFSETQRNKGNFPGRFSGRQFSNSRSEMNVSTLELGDSALYLCASSLMGQGYGYTFGSGTRLTVV.

The chain couples TRBV6-1 to TRBJ1-1; tentatively, D is TRBD1 (6 bases). In germline, CDR1 is MNHNS, CDR2 SASEGT. Trimming took 7 bases from V and 3 from J, leaving 15 bases between them. The CDR3 is 14 residues long. The CDR3 is CASTSQGSDTEAFF. The CDR3 DNA reads TGTGCCAGCACCTCGCAGGGGTCTGACACTGAAGCTTTCTTT.